This T cell receptor (beta chain) was recovered during a study of shared clonotypes between healthy human individuals. In this sample, this clone turned up a few times. The germline CDR1 and CDR2 sequences are MNHEY and SVGAGI. The V and J ends lost 8 bases and 5 bases, in that order; junction bases with no gene match: 5. The CDR3 is made up of 12 amino acids. This table comes from immunoSEQ multiplex PCR, and its TCRdb copy is limited to in-frame clones, with some not included. The table has about 2 million clones, over 85% seen once; the top ten hold 0.13%. V and J are TRBV6-5 and TRBJ1-1; 7 bases agree with TRBD1. The sequencing sample was made of naive CD4+ T cells sorted from blood. Specified subset: CD45RA+ positively selected. The TCR was taken from a man younger than 35 in good health. The DNA for the CDR3 is TGTGCCAGCCGCTCAGGGGGAACTGAAGCTTTCTTT. Its protein is CASRSGGTEAFF.